Given below is one TCR beta chain in context. Its antigen remains unknown. Indicated time point: week 47, end of study. In every dose of vaccine, 300 ug of mutant IDH1 20-mer peptide was given alongside topical imiquimod. This sample stems from a study of a mutant IDH1 vaccine in newly diagnosed glioma. This CDR3 is built from 14 residues. CDR1 is ENHRY, CDR2 SYGVKD, per germline. Trimming cost V 6 bases and J 4 bases; bases outside gene matches: 4. Some clones are missing from TCRdb's copy, which holds only in-frame ones; the method was immunoSEQ multiplex PCR. Among 35,000 to 45,000 clones listed, roughly 82% were seen once.

The material was PBMCs, obtained from a glioma patient whose treatment included an IDH1 peptide vaccine. The TCR comes from a man aged 35 to 55 with glioma. J is TRBJ1-4 and V is TRBV10-3, with 8 positions matching TRBD1. The CDR3, as DNA: TGTGCCATCAGCCAGGGACAGGATAATGAAAAACTGTTTTTT. Its translation is CAISQGQDNEKLFF.